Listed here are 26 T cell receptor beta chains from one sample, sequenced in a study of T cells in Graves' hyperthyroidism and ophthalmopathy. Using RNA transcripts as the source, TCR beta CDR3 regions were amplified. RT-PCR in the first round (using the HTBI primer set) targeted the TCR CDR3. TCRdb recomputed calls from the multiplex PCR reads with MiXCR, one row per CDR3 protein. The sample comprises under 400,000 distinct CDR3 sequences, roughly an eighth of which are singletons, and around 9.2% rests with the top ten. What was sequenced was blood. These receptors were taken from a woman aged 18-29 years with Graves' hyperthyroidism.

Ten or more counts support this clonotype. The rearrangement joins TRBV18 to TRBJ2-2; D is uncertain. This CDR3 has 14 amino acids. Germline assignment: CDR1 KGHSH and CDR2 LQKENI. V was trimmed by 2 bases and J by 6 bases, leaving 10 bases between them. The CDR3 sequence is CASSPGLVAGELFF. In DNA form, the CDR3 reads TGTGCCAGCTCACCAGGGTTGGTCGCCGGGGAGCTGTTTTTT.

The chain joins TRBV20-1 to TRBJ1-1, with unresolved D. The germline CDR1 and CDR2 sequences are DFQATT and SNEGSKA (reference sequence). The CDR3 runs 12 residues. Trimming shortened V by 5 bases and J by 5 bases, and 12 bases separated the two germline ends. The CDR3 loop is CSARGRETEAFF. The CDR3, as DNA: TGCAGTGCTCGCGGACGCGAAACTGAAGCTTTCTTT.

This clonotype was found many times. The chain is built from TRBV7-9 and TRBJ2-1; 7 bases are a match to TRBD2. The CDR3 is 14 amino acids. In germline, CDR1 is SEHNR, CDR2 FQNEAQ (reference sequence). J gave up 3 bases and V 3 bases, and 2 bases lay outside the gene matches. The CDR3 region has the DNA TGTGCCAGCAGCTTCGAGCGGGACTACAATGAGCAGTTCTTC. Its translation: CASSFERDYNEQFF.

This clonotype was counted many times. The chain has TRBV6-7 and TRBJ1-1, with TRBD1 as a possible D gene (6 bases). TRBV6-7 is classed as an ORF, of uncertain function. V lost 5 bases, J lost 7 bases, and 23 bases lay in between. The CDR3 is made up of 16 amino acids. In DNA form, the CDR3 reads TGTGCCAGCAGTCCTCGGGGGGCCAGTTTCTACGGTGAAGCTTTCTTT. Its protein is CASSPRGASFYGEAFF.

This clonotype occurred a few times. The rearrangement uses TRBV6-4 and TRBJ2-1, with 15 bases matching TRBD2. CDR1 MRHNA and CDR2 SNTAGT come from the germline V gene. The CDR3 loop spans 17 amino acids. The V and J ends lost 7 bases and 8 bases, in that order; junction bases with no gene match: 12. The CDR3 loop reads CASIPGLAGGPSDEQFF. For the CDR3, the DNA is TGTGCCAGCATCCCTGGACTAGCGGGGGGGCCAAGCGATGAGCAGTTCTTC.

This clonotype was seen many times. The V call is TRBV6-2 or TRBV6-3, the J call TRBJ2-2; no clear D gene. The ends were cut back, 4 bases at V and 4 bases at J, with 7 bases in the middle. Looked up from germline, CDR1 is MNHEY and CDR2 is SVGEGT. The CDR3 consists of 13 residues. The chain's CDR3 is CASSSAVTGELFF. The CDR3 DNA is TGTGCCAGCAGTTCCGCCGTCACCGGGGAGCTGTTTTTT.

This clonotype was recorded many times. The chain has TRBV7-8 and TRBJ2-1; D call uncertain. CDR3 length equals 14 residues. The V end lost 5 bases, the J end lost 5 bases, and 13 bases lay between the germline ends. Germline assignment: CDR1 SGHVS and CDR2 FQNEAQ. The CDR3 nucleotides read TGTGCCAGCAGCGCGTCGTCTTTTAACAATGAGCAGTTCTTC. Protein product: CASSASSFNNEQFF.

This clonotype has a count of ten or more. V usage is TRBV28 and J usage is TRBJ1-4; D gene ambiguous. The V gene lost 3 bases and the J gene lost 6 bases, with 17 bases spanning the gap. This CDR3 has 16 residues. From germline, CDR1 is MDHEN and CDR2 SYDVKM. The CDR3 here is CASSFDIKTPYEKLFF. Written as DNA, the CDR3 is TGTGCCAGCAGTTTTGACATTAAAACGCCCTATGAAAAACTGTTTTTT.

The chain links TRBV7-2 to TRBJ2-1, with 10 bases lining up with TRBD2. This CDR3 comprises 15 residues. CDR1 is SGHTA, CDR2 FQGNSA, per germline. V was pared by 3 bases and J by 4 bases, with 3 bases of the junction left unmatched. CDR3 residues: CASSLPSGGYNEQFF. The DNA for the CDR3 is TGTGCCAGCAGCTTGCCTAGCGGGGGATACAATGAGCAGTTCTTC. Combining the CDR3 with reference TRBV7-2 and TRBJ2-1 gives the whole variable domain GAGVSQSPSNKVTEKGKDVELRCDPISGHTALYWYRQSLGQGLEFLIYFQGNSAPDKSGLPSDRFSAERTGGSVSTLTIQRTQQEDSAVYLCASSLPSGGYNEQFFGPGTRLTVL.

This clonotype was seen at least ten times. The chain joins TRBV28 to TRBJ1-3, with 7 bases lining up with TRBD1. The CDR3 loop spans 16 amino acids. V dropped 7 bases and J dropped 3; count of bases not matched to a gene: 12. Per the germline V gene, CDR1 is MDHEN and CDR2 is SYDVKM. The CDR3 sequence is CASNQGGLPRGNTIYF. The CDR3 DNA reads TGTGCCAGCAACCAGGGGGGGCTCCCTCGTGGAAACACCATATATTTT. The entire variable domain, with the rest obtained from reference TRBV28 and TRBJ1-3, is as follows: DVKVTQSSRYLVKRTGEKVFLECVQDMDHENMFWYRQDPGLGLRLIYFSYDVKMKEKGDIPEGYSVSREKKERFSLILESASTNQTSMYLCASNQGGLPRGNTIYFGEGSWLTVV.

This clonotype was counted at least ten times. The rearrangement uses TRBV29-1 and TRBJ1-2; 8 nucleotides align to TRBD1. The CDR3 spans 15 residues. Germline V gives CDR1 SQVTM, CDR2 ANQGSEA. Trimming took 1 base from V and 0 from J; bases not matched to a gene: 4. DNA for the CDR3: TGCAGCGTTGAAGGGACAGGGTTTACTAACTATGGCTACACCTTC. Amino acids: CSVEGTGFTNYGYTF.

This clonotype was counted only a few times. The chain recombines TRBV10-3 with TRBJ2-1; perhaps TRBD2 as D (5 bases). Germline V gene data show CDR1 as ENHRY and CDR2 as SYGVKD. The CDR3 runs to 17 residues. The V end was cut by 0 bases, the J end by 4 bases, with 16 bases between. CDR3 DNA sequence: TGTGCCATCAGTGAGTCAGGGAGACGGGGTGGATACAATGAGCAGTTCTTC. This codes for CAISESGRRGGYNEQFF.

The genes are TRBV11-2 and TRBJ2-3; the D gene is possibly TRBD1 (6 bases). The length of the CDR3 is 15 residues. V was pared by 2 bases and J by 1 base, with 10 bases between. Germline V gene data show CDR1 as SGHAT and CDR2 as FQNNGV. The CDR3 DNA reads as TGTGCCAGCAGCTTAACAGGGTCCGGCACAGATACGCAGTATTTT. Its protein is CASSLTGSGTDTQYF.

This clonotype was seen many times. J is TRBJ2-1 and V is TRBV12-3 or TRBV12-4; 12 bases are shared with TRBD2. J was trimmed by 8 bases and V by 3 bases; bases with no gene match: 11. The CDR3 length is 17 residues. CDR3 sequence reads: CASSFGASGGALDEQFF. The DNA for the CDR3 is TGTGCCAGCAGTTTCGGAGCTAGCGGGGGGGCATTGGATGAGCAGTTCTTC.

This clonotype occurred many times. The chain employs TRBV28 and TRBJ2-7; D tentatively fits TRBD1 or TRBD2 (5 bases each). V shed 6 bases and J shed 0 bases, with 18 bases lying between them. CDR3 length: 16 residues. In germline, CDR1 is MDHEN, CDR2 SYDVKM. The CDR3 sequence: CASSRPGAGSSYEQYF. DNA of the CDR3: TGTGCCAGCAGCCGGCCCGGGGCTGGAAGCTCCTACGAGCAGTACTTC.

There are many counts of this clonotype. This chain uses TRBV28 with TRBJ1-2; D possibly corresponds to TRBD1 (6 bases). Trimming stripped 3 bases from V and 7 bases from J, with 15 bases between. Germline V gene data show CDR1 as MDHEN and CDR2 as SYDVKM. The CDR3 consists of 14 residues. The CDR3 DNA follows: TGTGCCAGCAGTTTGGGGGCCGAAACCTCTGGCTACACCTTC. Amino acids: CASSLGAETSGYTF.

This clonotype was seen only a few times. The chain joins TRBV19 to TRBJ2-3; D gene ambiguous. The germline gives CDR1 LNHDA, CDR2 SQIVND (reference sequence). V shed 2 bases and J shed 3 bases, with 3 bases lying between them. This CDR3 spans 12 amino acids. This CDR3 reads CASSIRTDTQYF. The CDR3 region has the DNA TGTGCCAGTAGTATAAGGACAGATACGCAGTATTTT.

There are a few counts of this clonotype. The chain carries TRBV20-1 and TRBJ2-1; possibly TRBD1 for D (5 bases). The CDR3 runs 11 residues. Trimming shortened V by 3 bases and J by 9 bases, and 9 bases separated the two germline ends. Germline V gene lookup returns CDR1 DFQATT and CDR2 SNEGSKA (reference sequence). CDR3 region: CSASRAGEQFF. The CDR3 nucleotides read TGCAGTGCTAGCAGGGCCGGTGAGCAGTTCTTC.

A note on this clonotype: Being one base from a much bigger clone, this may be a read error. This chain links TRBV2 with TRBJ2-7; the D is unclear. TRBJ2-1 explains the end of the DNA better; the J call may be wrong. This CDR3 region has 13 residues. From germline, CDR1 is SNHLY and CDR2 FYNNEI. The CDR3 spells CASNPAISYEQFF. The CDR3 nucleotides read TGTGCCAGCAACCCTGCCATCTCCTACGAGCAGTTCTTC.

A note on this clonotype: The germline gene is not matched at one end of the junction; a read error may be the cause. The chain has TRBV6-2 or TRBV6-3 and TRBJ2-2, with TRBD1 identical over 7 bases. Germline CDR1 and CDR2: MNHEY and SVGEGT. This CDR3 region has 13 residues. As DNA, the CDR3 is TGTGCCGGCAGTCCTCACAGGGGAGGGGAGCTGTTTTTT. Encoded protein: CAGSPHRGGELFF.

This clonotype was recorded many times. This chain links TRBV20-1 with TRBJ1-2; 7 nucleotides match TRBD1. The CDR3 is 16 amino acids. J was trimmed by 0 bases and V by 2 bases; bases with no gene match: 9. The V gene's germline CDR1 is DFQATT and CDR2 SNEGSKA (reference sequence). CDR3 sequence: CSARFRDRDSNYGYTF. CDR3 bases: TGCAGTGCTAGATTCCGGGACAGAGACTCTAACTATGGCTACACCTTC.

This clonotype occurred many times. CDR3 region: CASSLGLASTDTQYF. CDR3 bases: TGTGCCAGCAGCCTGGGACTAGCGAGCACAGATACGCAGTATTTT. J is TRBJ2-3 and V is TRBV7-2, with 10 bases fitting TRBD2. This CDR3 region has 15 residues. V was clipped by 5 bases and J by 0 bases; unmatched bases: 2. Germline V lookup: CDR1 SGHTA, CDR2 FQGNSA. Complete variable domain (other parts from reference TRBV7-2 and TRBJ2-3): GAGVSQSPSNKVTEKGKDVELRCDPISGHTALYWYRQSLGQGLEFLIYFQGNSAPDKSGLPSDRFSAERTGGSVSTLTIQRTQQEDSAVYLCASSLGLASTDTQYFGPGTRLTVL.

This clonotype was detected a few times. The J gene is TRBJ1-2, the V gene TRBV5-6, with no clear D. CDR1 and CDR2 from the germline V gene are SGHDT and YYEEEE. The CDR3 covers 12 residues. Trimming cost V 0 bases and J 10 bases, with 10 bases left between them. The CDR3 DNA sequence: TGTGCCAGCAGCTTGGGATCGGCAGACTACACCTTC. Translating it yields CASSLGSADYTF.

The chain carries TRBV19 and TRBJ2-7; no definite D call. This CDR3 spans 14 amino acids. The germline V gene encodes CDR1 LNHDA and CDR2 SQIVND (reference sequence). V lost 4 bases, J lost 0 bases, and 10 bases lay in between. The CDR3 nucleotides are TGTGCCAGTAGTACGGACGTGAGCTCCTACGAGCAGTACTTC. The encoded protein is CASSTDVSSYEQYF.

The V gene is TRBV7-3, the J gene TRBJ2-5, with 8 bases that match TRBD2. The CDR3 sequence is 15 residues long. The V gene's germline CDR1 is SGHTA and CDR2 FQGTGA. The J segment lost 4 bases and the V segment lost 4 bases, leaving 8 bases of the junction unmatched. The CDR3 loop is CASSSTPGLVETQYF. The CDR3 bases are TGTGCCAGCAGCTCAACTCCGGGACTAGTAGAGACCCAGTACTTC. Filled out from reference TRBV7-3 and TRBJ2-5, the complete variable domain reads GAGVSQTPSNKVTEKGKYVELRCDPISGHTALYWYRQSLGQGPEFLIYFQGTGAADDSGLPNDRFFAVRPEGSVSTLKIQRTERGDSAVYLCASSSTPGLVETQYFGPGTRLLVL.

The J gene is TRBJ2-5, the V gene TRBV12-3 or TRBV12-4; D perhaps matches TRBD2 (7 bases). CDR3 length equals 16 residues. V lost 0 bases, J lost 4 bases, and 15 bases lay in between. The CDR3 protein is CASSLALMGGRETQYF. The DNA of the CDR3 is TGTGCCAGCAGTTTAGCGCTAATGGGGGGGCGAGAGACCCAGTACTTC.